One sample yielded the 20 T cell receptor beta chains listed below, sequenced in a study of blood T cell repertoires in COVID-19. Measured with immunoSEQ multiplex PCR; TCRdb has only the in-frame clones, and not every one. In the table there are a few hundred thousand clones, approximately 86% of which are singletons. The sequencing sample was made of peripheral blood. The receptors come from a man between 60 and 75 years old with acute or convalescent COVID-19.

This clone appeared a few times. Written as DNA, the CDR3 is TGTGCCAGCAGTTTGCGGGGGCACACTGAAGCTTTCTTT. It encodes CASSLRGHTEAFF. The chain couples TRBV27 to TRBJ1-1; possibly TRBD1 for D (6 bases). Trimming took 3 bases from V and 3 from J, leaving 8 bases between them. The CDR3 has 13 amino acids. Germline V lookup: CDR1 MNHEY, CDR2 SMNVEV (reference sequence).

This rearrangement joins TRBV7-9 to TRBJ2-7; D is perhaps TRBD2 (5 bases). Germline CDR1 and CDR2: SEHNR and FQNEAQ (reference sequence). Trimming stripped 1 base from V and 4 bases from J, with 14 bases between. The CDR3 has 15 residues. CDR3 in DNA: TGTGCCAGCAGCTTAGTCATATCGGGAAAGTACGAGCAGTACTTC. Translation gives CASSLVISGKYEQYF.

For the CDR3, the DNA is TGTGCCAGCAGCCCGGGTGCTACGAACACCGGGGAGCTGTTTTTT. It yields the protein CASSPGATNTGELFF. The chain is built from TRBV4-2 and TRBJ2-2; D ambiguous. Germline V gives CDR1 LGHNA, CDR2 YNFKEQ. Trimming left V 4 bases short and J 0 bases short, with 9 bases between. The CDR3 is 15 residues long.

This clone was recorded only once. This rearrangement joins TRBV30 to TRBJ1-2; D may be TRBD1 (6 bases). CDR3 size: 15 residues. Germline lookup yields CDR1 GTSNPN and CDR2 SVGIG (reference sequence). Trimming pared 8 bases from V and 8 bases from J, leaving 27 bases between. The CDR3 loop reads CAGGGGGRILAGYTF. The CDR3 DNA follows: TGTGCCGGGGGCGGGGGGGGACGCATTCTCGCGGGCTACACCTTC. The whole variable domain, remainder taken from reference TRBV30 and TRBJ1-2, is SQTIHQWPATLVQPVGSPLSLECTVEGTSNPNLYWYRQAAGRGLQLLFYSVGIGQISSEVPQNLSASRPQDRQFILSSKKLLLSDSGFYLCAGGGGGRILAGYTFGSGTRLTVV.

The chain combines TRBV7-9 with TRBJ2-2, with 12 positions matching TRBD2. There are 16 residues in the CDR3. After removal of 3 bases from V and 5 bases from J, the junction contained 4 bases not matched to a gene. Germline CDR1 and CDR2: SEHNR and FQNEAQ (reference sequence). As DNA, the CDR3 is TGTGCCAGCAGCTTCCCCACTAGCGGGGGGACCGGGGAGCTGTTTTTT. This sequence encodes CASSFPTSGGTGELFF.

The chain has TRBV7-2 and TRBJ1-2, with 8 positions matching TRBD1. J gave up 6 bases and V 5 bases, and 8 bases lay outside the gene matches. CDR3 length: 14 residues. Germline lookup yields CDR1 SGHTA and CDR2 FQGNSA. The CDR3 reads CASSDRGSQDGYTF. The CDR3 DNA reads TGTGCCAGCAGCGACAGGGGATCACAAGATGGCTACACCTTC.

This CDR3 is CAWSVQGGNQPQHF. The CDR3 nucleotides are TGTGCCTGGAGTGTCCAGGGCGGCAATCAGCCCCAGCATTTT. The chain carries TRBV30 and TRBJ1-5; D might be TRBD1 (5 bases). Trimming pared 0 bases from V and 2 bases from J, leaving 8 bases between. Germline lookup yields CDR1 GTSNPN and CDR2 SVGIG (reference sequence). The CDR3 consists of 14 residues.

This rearrangement joins TRBV5-1 to TRBJ2-7; 8 bases align to TRBD1. The CDR3 covers 16 residues. Trimming cost V 3 bases and J 0 bases; bases outside gene matches: 8. Germline CDR1 is SGHRS and CDR2 is YFSETQ. The DNA for the CDR3 is TGCGCCAGCAGCTCGGGGGACAGGTTCTCCTCCTACGAGCAGTACTTC. Protein product: CASSSGDRFSSYEQYF.

The chain carries TRBV18 and TRBJ2-1; maybe TRBD1 (5 bases). The CDR3 totals 14 residues. Trimming pared 1 base from V and 5 bases from J, leaving 9 bases between. From germline, CDR1 is KGHSH and CDR2 LQKENI. The CDR3 DNA sequence: TGTGCCAGCTCACCACGGACACGAGACAATGAGCAGTTCTTC. This codes for CASSPRTRDNEQFF.

V is TRBV28 and J is TRBJ2-2; a possible D gene is TRBD2 (5 bases). CDR3 size: 14 residues. The germline V gene encodes CDR1 MDHEN and CDR2 SYDVKM. With 5 bases removed from V and 4 bases from J, the gap between germline ends came to 11 bases. The CDR3 bases are TGTGCCAGCAGTCCCCCCGGGGTCACCGGGGAGCTGTTTTTT. This encodes CASSPPGVTGELFF.

This clone was seen only once. The J gene is TRBJ2-7, the V gene TRBV6-5; 7 bases fit TRBD1. After removal of 7 bases from V and 3 bases from J, the junction contained 12 bases not matched to a gene. Per germline, CDR1 MNHEY and CDR2 SVGAGI. This CDR3 is 15 amino acids long. This chain's CDR3 is CASTPGMTGYYEQYF. The CDR3 nucleotides are TGTGCCAGCACCCCAGGCATGACAGGGTACTACGAGCAGTACTTC.

This chain connects TRBV5-5 to TRBJ2-3; tentatively, D is TRBD2 (5 bases). The germline gives CDR1 SGHKS, CDR2 YYEKEE (reference sequence). Between the trimmed V and J ends, which lost 2 bases and 5 bases, there was a span of 12 bases. This CDR3 has 14 residues. CDR3: CASSFGDRGDTQYF. CDR3 bases: TGTGCCAGCAGCTTCGGAGACCGGGGAGATACGCAGTATTTT.

The chain links TRBV5-1 to TRBJ2-3; the D gene is possibly TRBD1 (5 bases). The CDR3 has 13 residues. The ends were cut back, 0 bases at V and 8 bases at J, with 10 bases in the middle. Germline V gene data show CDR1 as SGHRS and CDR2 as YFSETQ. CDR3 nucleotide sequence: TGCGCCAGCAGCTTGGGGGGCCAGGCTACGCAGTATTTT. Translating gives CASSLGGQATQYF.

This clone was recorded a few times. The genes are TRBV14 and TRBJ1-1, with D unclear. Trimming took 1 base from V and 8 from J, leaving 8 bases between them. CDR1 and CDR2 from the germline V gene are SGHDN and FVKESK. CDR3 length equals 12 residues. The CDR3 region is CASSQVGTEAFF. CDR3 in DNA: TGTGCCAGCAGCCAAGTGGGCACCGAAGCTTTCTTT.

The chain joins TRBV28 to TRBJ2-7; 9 bases fit TRBD1. This CDR3 comprises 15 residues. Germline lookup yields CDR1 MDHEN and CDR2 SYDVKM. J was trimmed by 1 base and V by 5 bases; bases with no gene match: 6. The CDR3 sequence is CASSPLGTGSYEQYF. The CDR3 nucleotides read TGTGCCAGCAGTCCGTTGGGGACAGGGTCCTACGAGCAGTACTTC.

The chain has TRBV28 and TRBJ1-2, with 7 bases that match TRBD1. Germline lookup yields CDR1 MDHEN and CDR2 SYDVKM. Trimming at V came to 5 bases and at J to 8 bases, leaving 5 bases not matched to a gene. The CDR3 runs 12 residues. CDR3: CASSDRVNGYTF. The DNA for the CDR3 is TGTGCCAGCAGTGACAGGGTTAACGGCTACACCTTC.

The rearrangement joins TRBV6-2 or TRBV6-3 to TRBJ2-7, with TRBD1 matching 7 bases. The CDR3 sequence is 14 residues long. Germline V CDR1 and CDR2: MNHEY, SVGEGT. The J segment lost 2 bases and the V segment lost 2 bases, leaving 3 bases of the junction unmatched. Written as DNA, the CDR3 is TGTGCCAGCAGTTACGACAGGGCGGCCTACGAGCAGTACTTC. Translation gives CASSYDRAAYEQYF.

The chain employs TRBV3-1 (or the pseudogene TRBV3-2) and TRBJ2-7, with TRBD2 as a possible D gene (5 bases). CDR1 is LGHDT, CDR2 YNNKEL, per germline (reference sequence). V dropped 1 base and J dropped 6 bases, with 7 bases sitting between them. This CDR3 spans 12 amino acids. The CDR3 DNA sequence: TGTGCCAGCAGCCAAGCGGCGGGCGAGCAGTACTTC. It yields the protein CASSQAAGEQYF.

The CDR3 region has the DNA TGTGCCAGCTCACCATACACTAGCGGGGGCACAGATACGCAGTATTTT. Translating it yields CASSPYTSGGTDTQYF. The gene calls are TRBV18 and TRBJ2-3; 10 bases map to TRBD2. V lost 2 bases and J lost 1; bases outside the gene matches: 3. The germline V gene encodes CDR1 KGHSH and CDR2 LQKENI. There are 16 residues in the CDR3.

This clone came up once. This sequence joins TRBV27 and TRBJ2-1; a possible D gene is TRBD2 (7 bases). Trimming removed 2 bases at V and 6 bases at J, with 17 bases between. Germline loops: CDR1 MNHEY, CDR2 SMNVEV (reference sequence). This CDR3 is built from 16 residues. As DNA, the CDR3 is TGTGCCAGCAGTTTAGCACGGGGGGCCCCTTTCAATGAGCAGTTCTTC. Its translation: CASSLARGAPFNEQFF.